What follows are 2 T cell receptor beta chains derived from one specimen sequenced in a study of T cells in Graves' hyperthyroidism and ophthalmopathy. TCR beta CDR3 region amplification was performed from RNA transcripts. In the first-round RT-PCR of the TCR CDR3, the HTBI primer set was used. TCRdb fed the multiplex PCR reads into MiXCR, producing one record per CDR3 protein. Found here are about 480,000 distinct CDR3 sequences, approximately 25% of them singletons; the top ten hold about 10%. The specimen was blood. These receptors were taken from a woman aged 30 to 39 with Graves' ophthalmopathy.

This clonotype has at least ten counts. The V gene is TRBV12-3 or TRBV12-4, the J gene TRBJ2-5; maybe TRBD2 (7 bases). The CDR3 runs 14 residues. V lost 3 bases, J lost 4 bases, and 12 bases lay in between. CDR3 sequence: CASSFPGEGETQYF. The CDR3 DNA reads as TGTGCCAGCAGTTTTCCAGGGGAGGGAGAGACCCAGTACTTC.

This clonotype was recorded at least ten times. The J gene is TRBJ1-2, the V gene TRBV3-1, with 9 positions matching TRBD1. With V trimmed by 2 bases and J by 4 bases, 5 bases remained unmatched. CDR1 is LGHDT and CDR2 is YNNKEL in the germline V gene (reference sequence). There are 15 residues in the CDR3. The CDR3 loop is CASSQIGQGTYGYTF. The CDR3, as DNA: TGTGCCAGCAGCCAAATTGGACAGGGGACCTATGGCTACACCTTC.